Listed below are T cell receptor beta chains from one sample, sequenced in a study of technical replicates of blood from several donors. Assay: immunoSEQ multiplex PCR; the TCRdb copy retains only in-frame clones and omits some. Of about 73,000 clones in the sample, 90% were seen once. Sample: PBMCs. The receptors come from a human donor in good health. Some clones in this sample may be carry-over from other donors' samples. Each CDR3 is given with its conserved first and last residue. D genes are given only for firm matches. Some rows have no size entry. The others give once, few or many, or a class for an expanded clone.

abundance	d_gene	v_gene	j_gene	CDR3nt	CDR3aa
.	TRBD2	TRBV7-9	TRBJ2-5	TGTGCCAGCAGTTCCGGGACTAGCGGCCAAGAGACCCAGTACTTC	CASSSGTSGQETQYF
.	TRBD1	TRBV12-5	TRBJ2-1	TGTGCTAGTGGTTTGGCCACCGGTTCACAGGGGGCGAGAAATGAGCAGTTCTTC	CASGLATGSQGARNEQFF
once	TRBD1	TRBV4-1	TRBJ1-1	TGCGCCAGCAGCCAACCCCTCCTGGTGGGAACAGGGGGGAACACTGAAGCTTTCTTT	CASSQPLLVGTGGNTEAFF
.	TRBD1	TRBV6-5	TRBJ1-1	TGTGCCAGCAGTTACTCGATAACAGGGGGGAACACTGAAGCTTTCTTT	CASSYSITGGNTEAFF
.	TRBD2	TRBV4-3	TRBJ2-1	TGCGCCAGCAGCGCATCGTCGCGGGGGGTGGGTGAGCAGTTCTTC	CASSASSRGVGEQFF
.	TRBD1	TRBV18	TRBJ2-1	TGTGCCAGCTCACCGGAAAGGGGGCCCTGGAATAATGAGCAGTTCTTC	CASSPERGPWNNEQFF
.	.	TRBV21-1	TRBJ2-6	TGTTCTCGGGCGTTGCGGGCGGGCTCTGGGGCCAACGTCCTGACTTTC	CSRALRAGSGANVLTF
.	TRBD2	TRBV6-1	TRBJ2-5	TGTGCCAGCAGTGAACTGGGCCGGACTAGCGGGGGGCCCACCCAGTACTTC	CASSELGRTSGGPTQYF
.	TRBD2	TRBV5-5	TRBJ2-3	TGTGCCAGCAGACATGCGGGCCTAGCGGGCCTAACTACCTTCACAGATACGCAGTATTTT	CASRHAGLAGLTTFTDTQYF
.	.	TRBV19	TRBJ2-7	TGTGCCAGTAGCCCCGGACTTACCTACGAGCAGTACTTC	CASSPGLTYEQYF
.	.	TRBV19	TRBJ2-1	TGTGCCAGTAGTATCGACGGGAGAAGCTCCTACAATGAGCAGTTCTTC	CASSIDGRSSYNEQFF
.	.	TRBV27	TRBJ2-5	TGTGCCAGCAGTTTCCGGGGAGAACGGGCGACCCAGTACTTC	CASSFRGERATQYF
.	.	TRBV7-6	TRBJ2-1	TGTGCCAGCAGCCAACAGGGCCTTTATGCCAATGAGCAGTTCTTC	CASSQQGLYANEQFF
.	TRBD2	TRBV4-2	TRBJ2-2	TGTGCCAGCAGCCCCGAGAGTTATAGCGGGGTAAAGGCCGCCGGGGAGCTGTTTTTT	CASSPESYSGVKAAGELFF
.	.	TRBV28	TRBJ2-7	TGTGCCAGCAGTTTATCTGAGTACGAGCAGTACTTC	CASSLSEYEQYF
.	.	TRBV6-5	TRBJ1-2	TGTGCCAGCAGTCGAACGCTACGGGTAGACTATGGCTACACCTTC	CASSRTLRVDYGYTF
.	.	TRBV7-9	TRBJ2-3	TGTGCCAGCAGCTTATCGGGGGATACGCAGTATTTT	CASSLSGDTQYF
.	.	TRBV7-6	TRBJ1-3	TGTGCCAGCAGCTTAGCTACGGCTGGAAACACCATATATTTT	CASSLATAGNTIYF
.	.	TRBV30	TRBJ1-6	TGTGCCTGGAGTGTAACCTGGCTTTCACCCCTCCACTTT	CAWSVTWLSPLHF
.	.	TRBV2	TRBJ2-1	TGTGCCAGCAGTTCCCTAGATGATGAGCAGTTCTTC	CASSSLDDEQFF
.	TRBD1	TRBV5-4	TRBJ2-6	TGTGCCAGCAGCCGGGACAGGGTATCTGGGGCCAACGTCCTGACTTTC	CASSRDRVSGANVLTF
.	TRBD2	TRBV10-3	TRBJ2-3	TGTGCCATCAGTAAAGGGACTAGCGGGGGGGCCCGAGCAGATACGCAGTATTTT	CAISKGTSGGARADTQYF
.	.	TRBV9	TRBJ2-3	TGTGCCAGCAGCGTATCGGGCGGGGCCAGCACAGATACGCAGTATTTT	CASSVSGGASTDTQYF
.	.	TRBV7-9	TRBJ1-1	TGTGCCAGCAGCCCCGGGGGGACCATGAACACTGAAGCTTTCTTT	CASSPGGTMNTEAFF
.	.	TRBV20-1	TRBJ2-1	TGCAGTGCTAAAGGACTGAATGAGCAGTTCTTC	CSAKGLNEQFF
.	.	TRBV5-1	TRBJ1-5	TGCGCCAGCAGTGAGGGATATAGCAATCAGCCCCAGCATTTT	CASSEGYSNQPQHF
.	.	TRBV6-1	TRBJ2-7	TGTGCCAGCAGTGTATCGACGGGGACCTACGAGCAGTACTTC	CASSVSTGTYEQYF